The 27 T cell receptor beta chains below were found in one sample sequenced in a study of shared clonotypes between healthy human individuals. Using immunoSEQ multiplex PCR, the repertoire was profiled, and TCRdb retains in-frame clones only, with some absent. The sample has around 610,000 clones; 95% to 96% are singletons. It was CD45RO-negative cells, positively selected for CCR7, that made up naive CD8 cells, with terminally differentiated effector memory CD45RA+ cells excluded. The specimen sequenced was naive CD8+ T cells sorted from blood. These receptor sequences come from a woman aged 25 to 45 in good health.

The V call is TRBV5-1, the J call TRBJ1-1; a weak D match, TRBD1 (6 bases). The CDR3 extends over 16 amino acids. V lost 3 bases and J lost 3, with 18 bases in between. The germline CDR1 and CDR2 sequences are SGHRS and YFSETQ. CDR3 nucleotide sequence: TGCGCCAGCAGCTCTACCGTACCCAGGGGAGACACTGAAGCTTTCTTT. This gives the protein CASSSTVPRGDTEAFF.

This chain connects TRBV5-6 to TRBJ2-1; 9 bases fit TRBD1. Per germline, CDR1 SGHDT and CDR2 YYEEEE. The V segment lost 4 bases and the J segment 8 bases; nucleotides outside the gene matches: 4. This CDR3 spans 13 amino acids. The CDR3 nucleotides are TGTGCCAGCAGCGTATACAGGGGGCATGAGCAGTTCTTC. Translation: CASSVYRGHEQFF.

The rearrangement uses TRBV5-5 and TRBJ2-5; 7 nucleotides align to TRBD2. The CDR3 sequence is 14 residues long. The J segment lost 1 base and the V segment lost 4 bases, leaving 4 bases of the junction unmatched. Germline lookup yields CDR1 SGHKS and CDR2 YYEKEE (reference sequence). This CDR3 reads CASSTGEGQETQYF. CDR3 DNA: TGTGCCAGCAGCACGGGGGAGGGCCAAGAGACCCAGTACTTC.

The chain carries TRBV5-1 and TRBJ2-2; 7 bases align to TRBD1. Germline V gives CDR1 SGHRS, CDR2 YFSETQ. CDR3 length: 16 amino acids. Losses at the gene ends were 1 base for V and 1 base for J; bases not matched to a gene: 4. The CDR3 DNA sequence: TGCGCCAGCAGCTTGTTGGCAGGGGGGAACACCGGGGAGCTGTTTTTT. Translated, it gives CASSLLAGGNTGELFF.

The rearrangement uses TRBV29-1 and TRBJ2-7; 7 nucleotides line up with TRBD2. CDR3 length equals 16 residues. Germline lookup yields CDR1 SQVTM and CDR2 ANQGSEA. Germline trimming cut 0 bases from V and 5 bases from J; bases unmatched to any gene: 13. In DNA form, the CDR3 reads TGCAGCGTTGAAGATTCCGTCATACTAGCGTTCCACGAGCAGTACTTC. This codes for CSVEDSVILAFHEQYF.

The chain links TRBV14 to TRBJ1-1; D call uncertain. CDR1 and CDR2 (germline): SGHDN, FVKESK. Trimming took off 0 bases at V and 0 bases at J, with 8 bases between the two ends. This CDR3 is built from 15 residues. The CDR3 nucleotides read TGTGCCAGCAGCCAAGATCCAGCTTTGAACACTGAAGCTTTCTTT. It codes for CASSQDPALNTEAFF. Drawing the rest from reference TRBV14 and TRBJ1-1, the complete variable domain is EAGVTQFPSHSVIEKGQTVTLRCDPISGHDNLYWYRRVMGKEIKFLLHFVKESKQDESGMPNNRFLAERTGGTYSTLKVQPAELEDSGVYFCASSQDPALNTEAFFGQGTRLTVV.

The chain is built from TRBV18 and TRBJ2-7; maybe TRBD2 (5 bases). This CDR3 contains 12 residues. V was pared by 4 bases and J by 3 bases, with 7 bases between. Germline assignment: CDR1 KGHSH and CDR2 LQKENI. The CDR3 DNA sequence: TGTGCCAGCTCACTGGAGGACTACGAGCAGTACTTC. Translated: CASSLEDYEQYF.

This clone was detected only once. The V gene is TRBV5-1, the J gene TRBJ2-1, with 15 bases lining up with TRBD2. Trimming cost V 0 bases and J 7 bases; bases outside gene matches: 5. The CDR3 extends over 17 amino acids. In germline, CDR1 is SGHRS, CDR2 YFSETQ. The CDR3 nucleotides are TGCGCCAGCAGCTTGGACGGACTAGCGGGAGGGCTTAATGAGCAGTTCTTC. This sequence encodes CASSLDGLAGGLNEQFF.

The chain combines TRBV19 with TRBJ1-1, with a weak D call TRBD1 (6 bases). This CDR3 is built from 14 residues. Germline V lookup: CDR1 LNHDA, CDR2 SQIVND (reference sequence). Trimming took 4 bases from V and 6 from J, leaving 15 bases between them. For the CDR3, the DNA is TGTGCCAGTAGTACCAACAGGGATGTGGCTGAAGCTTTCTTT. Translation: CASSTNRDVAEAFF.

The CDR3 sequence is CASVDSSALYEQYF. The CDR3 nucleotides are TGTGCCAGCGTTGATTCTAGCGCACTCTACGAGCAGTACTTC. The rearrangement uses TRBV28 and TRBJ2-5; D is possibly TRBD2 (6 bases). The tail of the sequence fits TRBJ2-7 better, so the J call may be wrong. This CDR3 has 14 residues. Germline V gene data show CDR1 as MDHEN and CDR2 as SYDVKM.

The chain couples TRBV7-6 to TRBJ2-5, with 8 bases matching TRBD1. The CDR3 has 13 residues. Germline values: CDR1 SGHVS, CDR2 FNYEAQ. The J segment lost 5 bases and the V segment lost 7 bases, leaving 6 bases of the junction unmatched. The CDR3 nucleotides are TGTGCCAGCACCTCGACAGGGGCTGAGACCCAGTACTTC. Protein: CASTSTGAETQYF.

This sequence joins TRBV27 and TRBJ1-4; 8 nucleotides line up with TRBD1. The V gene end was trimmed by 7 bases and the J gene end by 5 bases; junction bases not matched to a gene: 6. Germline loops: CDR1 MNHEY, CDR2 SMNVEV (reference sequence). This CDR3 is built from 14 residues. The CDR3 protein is CASKSHRGNEKLFF. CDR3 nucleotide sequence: TGTGCCAGCAAGTCCCACAGGGGGAATGAAAAACTGTTTTTT.

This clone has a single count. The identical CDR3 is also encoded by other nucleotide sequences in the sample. The CDR3 sequence is CASSGAYEQYF. The CDR3 DNA sequence: TGTGCCAGCAGCGGGGCCTACGAGCAGTACTTC. The J gene is TRBJ2-7, the V gene TRBV7-9, with D uncertain. Trimming removed 5 bases at V and 2 bases at J, with 4 bases between. Germline V gene data show CDR1 as SEHNR and CDR2 as FQNEAQ (reference sequence). This CDR3 has 11 residues.

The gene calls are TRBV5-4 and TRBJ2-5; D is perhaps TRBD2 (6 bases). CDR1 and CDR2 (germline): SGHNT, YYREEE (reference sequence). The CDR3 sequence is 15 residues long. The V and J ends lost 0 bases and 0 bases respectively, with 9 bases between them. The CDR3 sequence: CASSLGSGNQETQYF. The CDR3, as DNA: TGTGCCAGCAGCTTGGGTAGCGGCAACCAAGAGACCCAGTACTTC.

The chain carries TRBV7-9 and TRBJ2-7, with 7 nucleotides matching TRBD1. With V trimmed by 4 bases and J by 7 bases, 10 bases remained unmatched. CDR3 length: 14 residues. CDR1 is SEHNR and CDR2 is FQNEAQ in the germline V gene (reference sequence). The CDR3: CASSSSGTVSEQYF. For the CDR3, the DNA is TGTGCCAGCAGCTCTTCCGGGACAGTGAGTGAGCAGTACTTC. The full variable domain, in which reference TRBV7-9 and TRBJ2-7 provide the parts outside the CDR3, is DTGVSQNPRHKITKRGQNVTFRCDPISEHNRLYWYRQTLGQGPEFLTYFQNEAQLEKSRLLSDRFSAERPKGSFSTLEIQRTEQGDSAMYLCASSSSGTVSEQYFGPGTRLTVT.

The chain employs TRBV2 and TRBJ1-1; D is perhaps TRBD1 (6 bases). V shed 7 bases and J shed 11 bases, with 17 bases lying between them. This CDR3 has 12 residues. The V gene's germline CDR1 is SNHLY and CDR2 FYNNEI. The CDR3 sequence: CASTLRPGAAFF. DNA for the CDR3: TGTGCCAGCACCCTACGGCCAGGGGCGGCTTTCTTT.

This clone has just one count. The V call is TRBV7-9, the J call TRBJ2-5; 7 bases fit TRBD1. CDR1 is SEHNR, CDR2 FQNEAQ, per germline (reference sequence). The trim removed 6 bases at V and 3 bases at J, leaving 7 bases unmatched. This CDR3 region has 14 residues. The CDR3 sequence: CASRPPTGKETQYF. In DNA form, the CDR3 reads TGTGCCAGCAGACCACCGACAGGGAAAGAGACCCAGTACTTC.

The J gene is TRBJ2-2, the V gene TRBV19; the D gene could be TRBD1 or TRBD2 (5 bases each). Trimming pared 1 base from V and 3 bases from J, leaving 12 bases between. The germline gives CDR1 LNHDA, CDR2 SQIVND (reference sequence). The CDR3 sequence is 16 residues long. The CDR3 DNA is TGTGCCAGTAGTATAGTTTCCGGGACCTACACCGGGGAGCTGTTTTTT. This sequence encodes CASSIVSGTYTGELFF. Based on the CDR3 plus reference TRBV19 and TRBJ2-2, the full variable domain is DGGITQSPKYLFRKEGQNVTLSCEQNLNHDAMYWYRQDPGQGLRLIYYSQIVNDFQKGDIAEGYSVSREKKESFPLTVTSAQKNPTAFYLCASSIVSGTYTGELFFGEGSRLTVL.

CDR3 residues: CASSLQWGQETQYF. CDR3 coding DNA: TGTGCCAGCAGCTTGCAGTGGGGCCAAGAGACCCAGTACTTC. The chain is built from TRBV5-6 and TRBJ2-5; D is uncertain. The length of the CDR3 is 14 residues. Looked up from germline, CDR1 is SGHDT and CDR2 is YYEEEE. Trimming stripped 1 base from V and 1 base from J, with 8 bases between.

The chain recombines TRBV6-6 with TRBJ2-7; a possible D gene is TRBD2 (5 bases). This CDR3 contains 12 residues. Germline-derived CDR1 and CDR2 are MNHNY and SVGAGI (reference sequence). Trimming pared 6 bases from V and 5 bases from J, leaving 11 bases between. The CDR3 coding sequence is TGTGCCAGCAGGGAGAGGGAAGACGAGCAGTACTTC. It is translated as CASREREDEQYF.

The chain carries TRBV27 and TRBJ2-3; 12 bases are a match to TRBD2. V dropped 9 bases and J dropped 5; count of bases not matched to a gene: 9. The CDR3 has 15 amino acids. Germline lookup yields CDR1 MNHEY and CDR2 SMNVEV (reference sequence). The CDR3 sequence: CASSPATSGRDTQYF. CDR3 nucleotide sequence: TGTGCCAGTTCCCCGGCGACTAGCGGGAGAGATACGCAGTATTTT.

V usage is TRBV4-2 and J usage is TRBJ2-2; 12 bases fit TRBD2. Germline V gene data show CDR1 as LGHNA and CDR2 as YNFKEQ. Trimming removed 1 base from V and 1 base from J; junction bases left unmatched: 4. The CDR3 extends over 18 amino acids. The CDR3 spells CASSQATSGSENTGELFF. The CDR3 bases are TGTGCCAGCAGCCAAGCGACTAGCGGGAGTGAGAACACCGGGGAGCTGTTTTTT.

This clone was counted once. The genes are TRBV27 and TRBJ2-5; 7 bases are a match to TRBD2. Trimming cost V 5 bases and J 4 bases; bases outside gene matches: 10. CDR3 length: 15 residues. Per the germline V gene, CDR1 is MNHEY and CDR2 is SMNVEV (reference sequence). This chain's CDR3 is CASSPITSVGETQYF. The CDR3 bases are TGTGCCAGCAGTCCGATAACTAGCGTGGGAGAGACCCAGTACTTC.

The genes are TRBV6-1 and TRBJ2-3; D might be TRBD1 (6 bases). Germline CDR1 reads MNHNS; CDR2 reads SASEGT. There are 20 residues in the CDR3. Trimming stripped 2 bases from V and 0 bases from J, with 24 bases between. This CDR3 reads CASSEFPPGQGRPSTDTQYF. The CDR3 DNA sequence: TGTGCCAGCAGTGAATTCCCCCCGGGGCAGGGGAGACCTAGCACAGATACGCAGTATTTT.

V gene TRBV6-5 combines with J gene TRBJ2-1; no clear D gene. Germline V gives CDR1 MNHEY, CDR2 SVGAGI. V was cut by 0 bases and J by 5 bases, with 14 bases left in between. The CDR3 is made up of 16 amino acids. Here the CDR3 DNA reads TGTGCCAGCAGTTACTCTCTTGCGCCTACCGACAATGAGCAGTTCTTC. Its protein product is CASSYSLAPTDNEQFF.

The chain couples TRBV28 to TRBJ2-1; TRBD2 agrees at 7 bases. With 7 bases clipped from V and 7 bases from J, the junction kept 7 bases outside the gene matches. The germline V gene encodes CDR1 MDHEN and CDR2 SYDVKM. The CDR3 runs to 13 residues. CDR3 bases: TGTGCCAGCAAGGGGCTAGCGGCGAATGAGCAGTTCTTC. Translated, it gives CASKGLAANEQFF.

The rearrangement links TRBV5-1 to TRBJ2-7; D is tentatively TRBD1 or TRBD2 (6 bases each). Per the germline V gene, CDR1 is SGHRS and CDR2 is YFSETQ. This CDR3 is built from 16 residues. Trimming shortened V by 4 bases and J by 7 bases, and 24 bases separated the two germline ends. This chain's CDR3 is CASSRGTGTRDIEQYF. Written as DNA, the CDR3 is TGCGCCAGCAGCCGGGGGACCGGGACACGAGATATTGAGCAGTACTTC.